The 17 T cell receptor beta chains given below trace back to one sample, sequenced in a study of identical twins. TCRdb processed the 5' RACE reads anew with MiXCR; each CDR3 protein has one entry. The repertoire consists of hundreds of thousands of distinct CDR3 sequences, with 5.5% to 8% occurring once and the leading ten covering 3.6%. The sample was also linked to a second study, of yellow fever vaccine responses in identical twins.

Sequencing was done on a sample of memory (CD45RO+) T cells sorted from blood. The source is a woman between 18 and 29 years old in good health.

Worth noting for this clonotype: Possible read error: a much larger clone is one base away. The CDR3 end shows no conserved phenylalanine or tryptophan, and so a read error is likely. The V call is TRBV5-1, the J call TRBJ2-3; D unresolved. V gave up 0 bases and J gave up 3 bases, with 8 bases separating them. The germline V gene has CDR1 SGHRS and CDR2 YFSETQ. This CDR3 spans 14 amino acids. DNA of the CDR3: TGCGCCAGCAGCTTGGGTGGAAGAACAGATACGCAGTATTAT. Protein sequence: CASSLGGRTDTQYY.

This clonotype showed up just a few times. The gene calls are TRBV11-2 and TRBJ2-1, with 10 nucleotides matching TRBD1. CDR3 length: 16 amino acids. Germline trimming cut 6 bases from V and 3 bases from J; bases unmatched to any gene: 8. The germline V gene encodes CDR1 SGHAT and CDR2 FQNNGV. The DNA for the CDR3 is TGTGCCAGCAGAAAACCGGGACAGGGGATCTACAATGAGCAGTTCTTC. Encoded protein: CASRKPGQGIYNEQFF.

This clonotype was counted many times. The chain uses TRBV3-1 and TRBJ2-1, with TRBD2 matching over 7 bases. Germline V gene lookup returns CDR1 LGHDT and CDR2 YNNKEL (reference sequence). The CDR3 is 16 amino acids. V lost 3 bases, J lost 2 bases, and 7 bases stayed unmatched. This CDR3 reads CASSQPGLAAYNEQFF. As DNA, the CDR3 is TGTGCCAGCAGCCAGCCCGGCCTAGCGGCCTACAATGAGCAGTTCTTC.

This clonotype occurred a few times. CDR3 amino acids: CSARDYSEQFF. In DNA form, the CDR3 reads TGCAGTGCAAGGGACTACTCGGAGCAGTTCTTC. The rearrangement uses TRBV20-1 and TRBJ2-1, with 7 bases fitting TRBD2. V was pared by 6 bases and J by 10 bases, with 6 bases of the junction left unmatched. The germline V gene encodes CDR1 DFQATT and CDR2 SNEGSKA (reference sequence). The CDR3 loop spans 11 amino acids.

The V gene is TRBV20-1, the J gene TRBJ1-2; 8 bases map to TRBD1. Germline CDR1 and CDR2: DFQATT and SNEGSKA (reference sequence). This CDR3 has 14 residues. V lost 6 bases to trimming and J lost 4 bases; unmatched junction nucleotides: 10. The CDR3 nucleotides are TGCAGTGCAACACAGGGGGTACGGACCTATGGCTACACCTTC. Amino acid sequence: CSATQGVRTYGYTF.

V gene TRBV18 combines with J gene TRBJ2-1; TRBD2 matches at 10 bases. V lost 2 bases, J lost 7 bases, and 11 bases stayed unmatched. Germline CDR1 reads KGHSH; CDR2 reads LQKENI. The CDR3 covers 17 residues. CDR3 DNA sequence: TGTGCCAGCTCACCATCCAGTTCTAGCGGGAGTTTTAATGAGCAGTTCTTC. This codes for CASSPSSSSGSFNEQFF.

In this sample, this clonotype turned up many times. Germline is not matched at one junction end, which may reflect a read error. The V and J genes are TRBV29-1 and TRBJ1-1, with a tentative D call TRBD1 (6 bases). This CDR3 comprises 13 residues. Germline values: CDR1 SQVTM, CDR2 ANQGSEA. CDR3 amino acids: CSVEVLAGAGRVF. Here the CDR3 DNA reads TGCAGCGTTGAGGTTCTGGCGGGGGCCGGTCGGGTCTTT.

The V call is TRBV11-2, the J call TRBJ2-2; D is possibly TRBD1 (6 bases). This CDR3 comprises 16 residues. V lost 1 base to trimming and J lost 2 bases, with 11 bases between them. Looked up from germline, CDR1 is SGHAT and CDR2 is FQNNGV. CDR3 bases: TGTGCCAGCAGCTTAGCTTTGGGGGCCAACACCGGGGAGCTGTTTTTT. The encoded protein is CASSLALGANTGELFF.

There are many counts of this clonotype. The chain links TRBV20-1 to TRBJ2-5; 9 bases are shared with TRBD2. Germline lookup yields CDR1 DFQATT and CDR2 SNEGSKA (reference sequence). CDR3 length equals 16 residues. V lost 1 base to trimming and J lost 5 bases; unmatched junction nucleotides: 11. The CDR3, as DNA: TGCAGTGCTAGAGTGGGCCCAGCGGGAGGAGGGGAGACCCAGTACTTC. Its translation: CSARVGPAGGGETQYF.

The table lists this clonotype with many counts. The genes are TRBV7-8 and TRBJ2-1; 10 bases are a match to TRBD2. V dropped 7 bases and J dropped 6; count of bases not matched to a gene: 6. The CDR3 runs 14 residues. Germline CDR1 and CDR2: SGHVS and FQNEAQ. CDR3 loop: CASIGLADTNEQFF. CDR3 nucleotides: TGTGCCAGCATCGGACTAGCGGACACCAATGAGCAGTTCTTC.

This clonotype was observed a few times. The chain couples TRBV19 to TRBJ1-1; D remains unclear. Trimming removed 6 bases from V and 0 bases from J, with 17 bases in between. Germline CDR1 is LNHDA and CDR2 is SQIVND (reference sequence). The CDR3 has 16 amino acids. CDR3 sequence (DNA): TGTGCCAGTAGCCATAATCCGCGGTCCATGAACACTGAAGCTTTCTTT. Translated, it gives CASSHNPRSMNTEAFF.

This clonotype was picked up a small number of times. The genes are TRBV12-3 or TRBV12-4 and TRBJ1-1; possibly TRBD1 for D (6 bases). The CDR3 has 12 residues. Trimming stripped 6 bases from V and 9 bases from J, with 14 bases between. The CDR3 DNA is TGTGCCAGCAGCTTACGGGGGGCGCAAGCTTTCTTT. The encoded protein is CASSLRGAQAFF.

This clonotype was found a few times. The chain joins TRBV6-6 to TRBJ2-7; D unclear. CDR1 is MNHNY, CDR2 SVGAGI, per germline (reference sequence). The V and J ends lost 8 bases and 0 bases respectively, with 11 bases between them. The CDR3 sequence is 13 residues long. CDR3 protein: CASRHSSSYEQYV. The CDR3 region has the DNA TGTGCCAGCCGACACTCTAGCTCCTACGAGCAGTACGTC.

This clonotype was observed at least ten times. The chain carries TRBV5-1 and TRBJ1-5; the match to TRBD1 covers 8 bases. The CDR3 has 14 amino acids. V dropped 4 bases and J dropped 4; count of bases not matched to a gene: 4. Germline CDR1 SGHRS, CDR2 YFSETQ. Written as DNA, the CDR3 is TGCGCCAGCAGCGAGGGACAGGAGAATCAGCCCCAGCATTTT. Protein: CASSEGQENQPQHF.

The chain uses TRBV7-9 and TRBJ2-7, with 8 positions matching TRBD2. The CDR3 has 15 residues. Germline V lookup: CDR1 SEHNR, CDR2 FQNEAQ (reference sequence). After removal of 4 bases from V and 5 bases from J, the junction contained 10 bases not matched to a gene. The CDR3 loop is CASSSPGSGTDEQYF. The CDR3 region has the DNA TGTGCCAGCAGCTCGCCGGGTAGCGGGACGGACGAGCAGTACTTC. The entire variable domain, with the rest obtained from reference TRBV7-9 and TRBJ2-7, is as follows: DTGVSQNPRHKITKRGQNVTFRCDPISEHNRLYWYRQTLGQGPEFLTYFQNEAQLEKSRLLSDRFSAERPKGSFSTLEIQRTEQGDSAMYLCASSSPGSGTDEQYFGPGTRLTVT.

CDR3 nucleotides: TGCAGTGCTAGAGATAGCGGGGACATCGCAGATACGCAGTATTTT. Translating gives CSARDSGDIADTQYF. J is TRBJ2-3 and V is TRBV20-1, with 8 positions matching TRBD2. The CDR3 consists of 15 residues. Germline V gene sequence: CDR1 DFQATT, CDR2 SNEGSKA (reference sequence). V trimming: 0 bases; J trimming: 4 bases; junction bases outside the gene matches: 6.

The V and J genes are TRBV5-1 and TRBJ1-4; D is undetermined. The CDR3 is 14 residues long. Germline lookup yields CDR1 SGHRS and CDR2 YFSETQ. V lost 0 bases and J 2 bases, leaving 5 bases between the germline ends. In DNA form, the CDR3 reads TGCGCCAGCAGCTTGGGACATACTAATGAAAAACTGTTTTTT. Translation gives CASSLGHTNEKLFF. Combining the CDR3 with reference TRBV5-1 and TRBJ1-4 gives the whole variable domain KAGVTQTPRYLIKTRGQQVTLSCSPISGHRSVSWYQQTPGQGLQFLFEYFSETQRNKGNFPGRFSGRQFSNSRSEMNVSTLELGDSALYLCASSLGHTNEKLFFGSGTQLSVL.